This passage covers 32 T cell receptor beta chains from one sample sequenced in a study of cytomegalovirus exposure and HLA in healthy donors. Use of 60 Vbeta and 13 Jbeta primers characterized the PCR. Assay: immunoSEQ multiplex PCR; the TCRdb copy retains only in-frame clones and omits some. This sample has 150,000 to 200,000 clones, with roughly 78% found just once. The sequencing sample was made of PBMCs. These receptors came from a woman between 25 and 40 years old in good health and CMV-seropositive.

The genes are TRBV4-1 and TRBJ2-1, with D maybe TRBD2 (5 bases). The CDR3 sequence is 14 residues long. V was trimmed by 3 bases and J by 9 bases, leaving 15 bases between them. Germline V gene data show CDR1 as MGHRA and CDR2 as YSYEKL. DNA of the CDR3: TGCGCCAGCAGCCAGGACTCAACCCAAGGTGAGCAGTTCTTC. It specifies CASSQDSTQGEQFF.

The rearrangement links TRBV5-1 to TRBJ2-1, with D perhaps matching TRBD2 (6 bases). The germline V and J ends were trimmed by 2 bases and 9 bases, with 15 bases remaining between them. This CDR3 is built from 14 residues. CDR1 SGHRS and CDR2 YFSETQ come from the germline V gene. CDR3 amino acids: CASSFSLPGGEQFF. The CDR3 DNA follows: TGCGCCAGCAGCTTTAGTCTTCCCGGGGGTGAGCAGTTCTTC.

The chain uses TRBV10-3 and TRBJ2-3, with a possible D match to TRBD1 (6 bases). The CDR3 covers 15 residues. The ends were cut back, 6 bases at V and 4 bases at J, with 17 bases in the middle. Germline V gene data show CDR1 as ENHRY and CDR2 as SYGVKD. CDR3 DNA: TGTGCCATCAGCGCCGAGGTCAGGGGCTCAGATACGCAGTATTTT. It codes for CAISAEVRGSDTQYF.

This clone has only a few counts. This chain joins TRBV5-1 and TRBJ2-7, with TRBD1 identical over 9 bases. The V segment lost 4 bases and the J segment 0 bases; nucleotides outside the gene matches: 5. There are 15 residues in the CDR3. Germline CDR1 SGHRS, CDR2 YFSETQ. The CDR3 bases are TGCGCCAGCAGCATCCGGGACAGGGCCTCCTACGAGCAGTACTTC. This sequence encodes CASSIRDRASYEQYF.

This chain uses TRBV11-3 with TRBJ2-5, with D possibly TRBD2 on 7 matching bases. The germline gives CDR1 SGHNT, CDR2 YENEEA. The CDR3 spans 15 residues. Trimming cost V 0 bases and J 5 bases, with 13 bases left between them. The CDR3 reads CASSLDRGAFETQYF. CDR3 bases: TGTGCCAGCAGCTTAGATCGGGGGGCGTTTGAGACCCAGTACTTC.

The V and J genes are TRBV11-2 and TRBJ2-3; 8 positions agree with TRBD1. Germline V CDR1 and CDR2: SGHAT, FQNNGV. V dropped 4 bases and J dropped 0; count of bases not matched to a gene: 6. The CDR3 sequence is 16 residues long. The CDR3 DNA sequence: TGTGCCAGCAGCTCAAACAGGGGGTCGAGCACAGATACGCAGTATTTT. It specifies CASSSNRGSSTDTQYF.

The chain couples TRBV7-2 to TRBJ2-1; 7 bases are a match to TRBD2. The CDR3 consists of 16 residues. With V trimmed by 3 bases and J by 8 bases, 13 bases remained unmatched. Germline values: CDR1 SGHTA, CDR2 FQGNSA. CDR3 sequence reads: CASSLRTSGLLDEQFF. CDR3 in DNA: TGTGCCAGCAGCTTGCGGACTAGTGGCCTATTGGATGAGCAGTTCTTC.

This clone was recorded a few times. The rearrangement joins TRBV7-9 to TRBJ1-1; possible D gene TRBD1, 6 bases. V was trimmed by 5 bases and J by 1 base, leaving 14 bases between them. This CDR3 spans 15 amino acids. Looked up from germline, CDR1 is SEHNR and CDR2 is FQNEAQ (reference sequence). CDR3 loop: CASSTTRGTNTEAFF. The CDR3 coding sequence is TGTGCCAGCAGCACAACCAGGGGCACGAACACTGAAGCTTTCTTT.

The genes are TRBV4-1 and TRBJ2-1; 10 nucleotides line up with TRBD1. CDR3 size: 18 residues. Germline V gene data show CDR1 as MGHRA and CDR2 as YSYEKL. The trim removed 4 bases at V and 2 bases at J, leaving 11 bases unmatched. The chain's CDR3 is CASSPHPGTGAPYNEQFF. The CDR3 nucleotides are TGCGCCAGCAGCCCTCACCCCGGGACAGGGGCCCCCTACAATGAGCAGTTCTTC.

The CDR3 DNA reads TGTGCCAGCAGCACCCGACAGGGGGGACAGGGGACGGAACTGTTTTTT. Protein sequence: CASSTRQGGQGTELFF. The V gene is TRBV11-2, the J gene TRBJ1-4; 10 nucleotides agree with TRBD1. Germline V CDR1 and CDR2: SGHAT, FQNNGV. Losses at the gene ends were 5 bases for V and 12 bases for J; bases not matched to a gene: 15. The CDR3 runs 16 residues.

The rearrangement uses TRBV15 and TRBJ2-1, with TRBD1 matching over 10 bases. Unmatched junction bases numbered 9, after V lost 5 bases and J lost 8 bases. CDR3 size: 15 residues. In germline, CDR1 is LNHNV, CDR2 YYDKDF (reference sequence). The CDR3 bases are TGTGCCACCAGCTACCGGGACAGGGGTATGTATGAGCAGTTCTTC. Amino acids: CATSYRDRGMYEQFF.

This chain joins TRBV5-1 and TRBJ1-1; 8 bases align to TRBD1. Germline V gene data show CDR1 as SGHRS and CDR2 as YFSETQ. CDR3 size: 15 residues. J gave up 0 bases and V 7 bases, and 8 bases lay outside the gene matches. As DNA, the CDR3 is TGCGCCAGCTCGACAGGGGAAAGCCTGAACACTGAAGCTTTCTTT. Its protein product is CASSTGESLNTEAFF. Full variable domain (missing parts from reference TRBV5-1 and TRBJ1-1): KAGVTQTPRYLIKTRGQQVTLSCSPISGHRSVSWYQQTPGQGLQFLFEYFSETQRNKGNFPGRFSGRQFSNSRSEMNVSTLELGDSALYLCASSTGESLNTEAFFGQGTRLTVV.

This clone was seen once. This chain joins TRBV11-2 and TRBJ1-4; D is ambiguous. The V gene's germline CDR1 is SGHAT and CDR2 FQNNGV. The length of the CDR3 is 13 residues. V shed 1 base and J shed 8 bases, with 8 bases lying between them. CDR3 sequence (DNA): TGTGCCAGCAGCTTAGCTCACTTGGAAAAACTGTTTTTT. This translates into CASSLAHLEKLFF.

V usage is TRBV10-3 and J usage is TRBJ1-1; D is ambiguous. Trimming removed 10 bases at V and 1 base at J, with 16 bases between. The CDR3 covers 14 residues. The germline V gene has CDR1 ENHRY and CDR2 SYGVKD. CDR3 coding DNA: TGTGCCACCTCTCGCGGGGAAGAGAACACTGAAGCTTTCTTT. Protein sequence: CATSRGEENTEAFF.

This CDR3 reads CASSRQVNTEAFF. CDR3 in DNA: TGCGCCAGCAGCCGTCAGGTGAACACTGAAGCTTTCTTT. The chain couples TRBV4-1 to TRBJ1-1; the D is unclear. The CDR3 consists of 13 residues. V was clipped by 4 bases and J by 0 bases, with 6 bases between them. Looked up from germline, CDR1 is MGHRA and CDR2 is YSYEKL.

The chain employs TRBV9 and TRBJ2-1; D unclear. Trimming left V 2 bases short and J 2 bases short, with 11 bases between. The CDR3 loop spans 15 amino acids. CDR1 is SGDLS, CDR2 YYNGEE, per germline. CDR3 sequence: CASSVAGSPYNEQFF. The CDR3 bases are TGTGCCAGCAGCGTGGCAGGCTCTCCCTACAATGAGCAGTTCTTC.

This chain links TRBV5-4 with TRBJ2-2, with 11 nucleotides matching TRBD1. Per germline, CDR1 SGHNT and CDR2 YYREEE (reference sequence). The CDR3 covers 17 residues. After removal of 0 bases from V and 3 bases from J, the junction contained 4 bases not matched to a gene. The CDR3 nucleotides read TGTGCCAGCAGCTTGGCTCCGGGACAGGGGGACACCGGGGAGCTGTTTTTT. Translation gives CASSLAPGQGDTGELFF.

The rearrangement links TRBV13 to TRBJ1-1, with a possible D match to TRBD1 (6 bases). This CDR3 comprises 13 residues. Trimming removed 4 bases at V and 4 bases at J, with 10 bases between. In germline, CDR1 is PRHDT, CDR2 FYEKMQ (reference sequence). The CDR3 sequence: CASSSGESTEAFF. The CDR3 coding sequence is TGTGCCAGCAGCTCAGGGGAGAGCACTGAAGCTTTCTTT.

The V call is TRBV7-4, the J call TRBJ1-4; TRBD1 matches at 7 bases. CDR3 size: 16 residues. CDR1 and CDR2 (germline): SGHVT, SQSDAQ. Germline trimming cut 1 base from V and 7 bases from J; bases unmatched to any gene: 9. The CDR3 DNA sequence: TGTGCCAGCAGCTTAGAAGGGACAGCAAAGGGTGAAAAACTGTTTTTT. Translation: CASSLEGTAKGEKLFF.

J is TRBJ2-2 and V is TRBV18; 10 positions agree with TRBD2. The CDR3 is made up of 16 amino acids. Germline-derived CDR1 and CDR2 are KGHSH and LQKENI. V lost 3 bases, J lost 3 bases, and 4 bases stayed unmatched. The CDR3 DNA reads TGTGCCAGCTCACCCTGGACTAGCGGAGACACCGGGGAGCTGTTTTTT. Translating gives CASSPWTSGDTGELFF.

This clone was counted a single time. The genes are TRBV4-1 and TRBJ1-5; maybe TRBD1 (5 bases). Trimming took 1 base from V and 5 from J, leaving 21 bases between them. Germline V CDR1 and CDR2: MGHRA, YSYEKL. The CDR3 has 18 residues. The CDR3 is CASSQVLIWGSGDQPQHF. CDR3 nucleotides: TGCGCCAGCAGCCAAGTTCTAATTTGGGGGTCGGGGGATCAGCCCCAGCATTTT.

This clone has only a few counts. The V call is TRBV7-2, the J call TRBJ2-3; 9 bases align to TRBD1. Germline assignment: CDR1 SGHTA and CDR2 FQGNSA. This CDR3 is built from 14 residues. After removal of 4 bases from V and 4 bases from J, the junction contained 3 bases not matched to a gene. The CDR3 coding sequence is TGTGCCAGCAGCTCTAGACAGGGGGCAGATACGCAGTATTTT. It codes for CASSSRQGADTQYF.

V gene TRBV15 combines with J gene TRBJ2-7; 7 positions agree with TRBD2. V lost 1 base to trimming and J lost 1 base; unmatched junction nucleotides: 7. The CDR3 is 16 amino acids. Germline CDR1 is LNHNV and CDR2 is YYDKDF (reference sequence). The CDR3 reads CATSRGEGLGSYEQYF. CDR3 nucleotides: TGTGCCACCAGCAGAGGGGAGGGGCTGGGGTCCTACGAGCAGTACTTC.

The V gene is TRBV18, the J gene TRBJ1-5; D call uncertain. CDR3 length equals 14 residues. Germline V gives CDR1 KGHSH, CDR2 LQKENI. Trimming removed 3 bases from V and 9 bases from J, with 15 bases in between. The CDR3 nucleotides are TGTGCCAGCTCACCCACCACGTCCTATGGGCCCCAGCATTTT. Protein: CASSPTTSYGPQHF. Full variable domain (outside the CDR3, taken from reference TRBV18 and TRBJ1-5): NAGVMQNPRHLVRRRGQEARLRCSPMKGHSHVYWYRQLPEEGLKFMVYLQKENIIDESGMPKERFSAEFPKEGPSILRIQQVVRGDSAAYFCASSPTTSYGPQHFGDGTRLSIL.

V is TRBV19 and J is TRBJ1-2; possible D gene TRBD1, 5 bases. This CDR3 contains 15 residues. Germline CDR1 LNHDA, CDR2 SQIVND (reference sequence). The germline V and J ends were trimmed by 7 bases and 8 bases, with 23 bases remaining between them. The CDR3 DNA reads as TGTGCCAGTACAACCGGCCCAGGGCTTTACGAGGGCTACACCTTC. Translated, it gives CASTTGPGLYEGYTF.

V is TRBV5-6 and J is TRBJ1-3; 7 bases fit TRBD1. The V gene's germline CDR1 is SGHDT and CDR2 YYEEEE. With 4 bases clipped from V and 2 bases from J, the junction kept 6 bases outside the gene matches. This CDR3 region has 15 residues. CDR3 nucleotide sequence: TGTGCCAGCAGCCTTGGGACAGACCCTGGAAACACCATATATTTT. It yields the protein CASSLGTDPGNTIYF.

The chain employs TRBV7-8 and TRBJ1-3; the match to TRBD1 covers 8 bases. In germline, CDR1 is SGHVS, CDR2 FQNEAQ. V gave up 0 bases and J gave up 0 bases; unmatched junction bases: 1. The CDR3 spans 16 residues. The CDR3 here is CASSLAQGASGNTIYF. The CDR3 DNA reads TGTGCCAGCAGCTTAGCGCAGGGGGCCTCTGGAAACACCATATATTTT.

The CDR3 here is CASKLALYNEQFF. The CDR3 nucleotides are TGTGCCAGTAAACTAGCGTTGTACAATGAGCAGTTCTTC. This chain links TRBV19 with TRBJ2-1; 7 nucleotides match TRBD2. Germline CDR1 reads LNHDA; CDR2 reads SQIVND (reference sequence). The length of the CDR3 is 13 residues. V lost 7 bases, J lost 4 bases, and 4 bases stayed unmatched.

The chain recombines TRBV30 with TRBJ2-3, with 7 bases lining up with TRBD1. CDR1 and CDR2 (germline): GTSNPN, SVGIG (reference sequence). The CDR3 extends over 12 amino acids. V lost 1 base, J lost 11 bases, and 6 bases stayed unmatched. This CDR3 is CAWSDRGLEQYF. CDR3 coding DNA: TGTGCCTGGAGTGACAGGGGCCTCGAGCAGTATTTT. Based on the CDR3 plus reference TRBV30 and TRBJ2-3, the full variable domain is SQTIHQWPATLVQPVGSPLSLECTVEGTSNPNLYWYRQAAGRGLQLLFYSVGIGQISSEVPQNLSASRPQDRQFILSSKKLLLSDSGFYLCAWSDRGLEQYFGPGTRLTVL.

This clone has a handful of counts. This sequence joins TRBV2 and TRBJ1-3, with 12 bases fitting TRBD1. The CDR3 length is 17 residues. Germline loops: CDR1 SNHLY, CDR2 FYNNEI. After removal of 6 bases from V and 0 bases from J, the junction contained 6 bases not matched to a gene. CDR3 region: CASSGTGGTASGNTIYF. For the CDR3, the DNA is TGTGCCAGCAGCGGGACAGGGGGCACCGCCTCTGGAAACACCATATATTTT.

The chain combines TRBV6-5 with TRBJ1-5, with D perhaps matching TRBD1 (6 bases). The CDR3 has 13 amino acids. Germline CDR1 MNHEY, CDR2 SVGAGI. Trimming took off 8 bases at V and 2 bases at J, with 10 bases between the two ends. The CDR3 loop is CASPNRGNQPQHF. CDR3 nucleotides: TGTGCCAGCCCCAACAGGGGCAATCAGCCCCAGCATTTT.

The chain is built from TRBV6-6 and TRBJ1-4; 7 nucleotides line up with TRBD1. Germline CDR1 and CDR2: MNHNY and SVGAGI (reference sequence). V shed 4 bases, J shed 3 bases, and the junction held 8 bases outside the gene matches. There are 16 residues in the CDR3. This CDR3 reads CASSWRPGGANEKLFF. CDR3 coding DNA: TGTGCCAGCAGTTGGAGGCCAGGGGGTGCTAATGAAAAACTGTTTTTT.